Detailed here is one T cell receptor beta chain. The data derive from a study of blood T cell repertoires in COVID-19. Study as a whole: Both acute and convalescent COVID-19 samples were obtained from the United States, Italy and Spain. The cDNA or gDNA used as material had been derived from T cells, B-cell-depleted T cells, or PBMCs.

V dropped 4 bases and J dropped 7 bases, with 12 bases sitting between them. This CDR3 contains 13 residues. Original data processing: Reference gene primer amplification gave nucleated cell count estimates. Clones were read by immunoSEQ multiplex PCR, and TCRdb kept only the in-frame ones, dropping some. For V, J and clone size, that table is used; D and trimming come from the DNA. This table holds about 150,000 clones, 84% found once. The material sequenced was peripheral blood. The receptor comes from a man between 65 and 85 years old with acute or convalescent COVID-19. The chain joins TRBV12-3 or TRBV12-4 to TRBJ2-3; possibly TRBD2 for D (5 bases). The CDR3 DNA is TGTGCCAGCAGTTCGGACTCCACTTATACGCAGTATTTT. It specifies CASSSDSTYTQYF.